The sequence of this T cell receptor beta chain was determined in a study of regulatory T cells in long-lasting Graves disease. Construction of TCR beta libraries relied on iRepertoire HTBI primers and on Arm-PCR targeting CDR3 regions. TCRdb re-derived calls from the multiplex PCR reads in MiXCR, one entry per CDR3 protein. The data hold roughly 500,000 distinct CDR3 sequences, with roughly 14% observed a single time. Sample time point: newly diagnosed GD, antithyroid drugs for less than 3 months. Scientists built the TCR library using RNA that was extracted from PBMCs. Of note for this clonotype: Its specificity is not known.

Broader study findings: Shared public clonotypes totalled about 2,600 in persistent patients, compared with around 880 in new patients. Rather than thyroid tissue, only peripheral blood underwent study.

This CDR3 is 15 amino acids long. V dropped 4 bases and J dropped 2; count of bases not matched to a gene: 2. Germline CDR1 and CDR2: SNHLY and FYNNEI. These data are also associated with another study on T cells in Graves' hyperthyroidism and ophthalmopathy. That report adds: The primer set for the first-round RT-PCR of the TCR CDR3 was HTBI. Stable hyperthyroidism was told apart from ophthalmopathy by a model built on 13 V-J features.

Sequencing used peripheral blood mononuclear cells (PBMCs), obtained at new diagnosis, from a patient treated with antithyroid drugs. The J gene is TRBJ2-3, the V gene TRBV2; TRBD2 aligns across 11 bases. This sequence was found in a man younger than 40 with Graves disease. Here the CDR3 reads CASSGLAGPTDTQYF. For the CDR3, the DNA is TGTGCCAGCAGTGGACTAGCGGGACCCACAGATACGCAGTATTTT. Filled out from reference TRBV2 and TRBJ2-3, the complete variable domain reads EPEVTQTPSHQVTQMGQEVILRCVPISNHLYFYWYRQILGQKVEFLVSFYNNEISEKSEIFDDQFSVERPDGSNFTLKIRSTKLEDSAMYFCASSGLAGPTDTQYFGPGTRLTVL.